The sample holds many counts of the clone carrying this TCR beta chain. There were TCR beta CDR3 regions amplified from RNA transcripts. A set of HTBI primers served as the primers for a first-round RT-PCR of the TCR CDR3. A single record per CDR3 protein comes from TCRdb applying MiXCR to the multiplex PCR reads. The repertoire holds approximately 270,000 distinct CDR3 sequences, with roughly 15% as singletons. The V end lost 3 bases, the J end lost 6 bases, and 8 bases lay between the germline ends. Germline assignment: CDR1 SQVTM and CDR2 ANQGSEA. The CDR3 has 11 residues. The data were obtained in a study of T cells in Graves' hyperthyroidism and ophthalmopathy. Patients aged 18 to 65 with hyperthyroidism were newly diagnosed, with duration under 2 months.

J is TRBJ1-1 and V is TRBV29-1; D ambiguous. The receptor's source is a woman between 40 and 50 years old with Graves' hyperthyroidism that later progressed to Graves' ophthalmopathy. The sequenced sample consisted of blood. In DNA form, the CDR3 reads TGCAGCGTTGACCTGACGGCTGAAGCTTTCTTT. Protein product: CSVDLTAEAFF.